The rows below give T cell receptor beta chains drawn from one sample of a study of PD-L1 blockade in urothelial cancer. The data were produced by immunoSEQ multiplex PCR, yet TCRdb's version contains in-frame clones alone and is incomplete. Of some 51,000 clones in the sample, 88% were seen once. Sequenced here: PBMCs, sampled around atezolizumab (anti-PD-L1) treatment. The receptors derive from a man in his sixties with urothelial cancer. Both conserved end residues are part of each CDR3. D genes are given only for firm matches. Part of the rows lack a size; the others show once, few, many or a class for expanded clones.

CDR3	DNA	V	J	size	D
CAWSVRRGVLTF	TGTGCCTGGAGTGTTAGACGCGGCGTCCTGACTTTC	TRBV30	TRBJ2-6	-	-
CASSPTSGYEQYF	TGTGCCAGCTCACCTACCAGCGGGTACGAGCAGTACTTC	TRBV18	TRBJ2-7	few	-
CASSQEEHHEQYF	TGTGCCAGCAGCCAAGAAGAGCACCACGAGCAGTACTTC	TRBV14	TRBJ2-7	-	-
CASSWTGKSSEQYF	TGTGCCAGCAGTTGGACAGGGAAGTCATCCGAGCAGTACTTC	TRBV27	TRBJ2-7	few	TRBD1
CASSRGASRTETQYF	TGTGCCAGCAGCCGGGGTGCGTCTAGGACGGAGACCCAGTACTTC	TRBV7-9	TRBJ2-5	-	-
CASTSQEARNQPQHF	TGTGCCAGCACCTCCCAAGAGGCCCGCAATCAGCCCCAGCATTTT	TRBV6-1	TRBJ1-5	-	-
CSAGLASYNEQFF	TGCAGCGCAGGACTAGCCTCCTACAATGAGCAGTTCTTC	TRBV29-1	TRBJ2-1	-	TRBD2
CASSLTGNYEQYF	TGCGCCAGCAGCCTGACAGGAAACTACGAGCAGTACTTC	TRBV5-1	TRBJ2-7	-	-
CATSQGAGTEAFF	TGTGCCACTAGTCAGGGGGCTGGCACTGAAGCTTTCTTT	TRBV15	TRBJ1-1	-	TRBD1
CASSGATGGAYNEQFF	TGTGCCAGCAGCGGAGCAACAGGGGGCGCCTACAATGAGCAGTTCTTC	TRBV9	TRBJ2-1	-	TRBD1
CASSEPPSGGGNEQFF	TGCGCCAGCAGTGAGCCCCCTAGCGGGGGAGGCAATGAGCAGTTCTTC	TRBV10-2	TRBJ2-1	-	TRBD2